Listed below are T cell receptor beta chains from one sample, sequenced in a study of T cells in Graves' hyperthyroidism and ophthalmopathy. TCRdb independently ran MiXCR on the multiplex PCR reads; one entry per CDR3 protein. This table has 550,000 to 700,000 distinct CDR3 sequences, under 60% appearing once. Sequences were obtained from peripheral blood or thyroid tissue (not recorded which). These receptors were collected from an adult woman with Graves' disease, either hyperthyroidism or ophthalmopathy (not recorded which). Both conserved end residues are trimmed from each CDR3.

>10|TRBV7-8
ASSSPRRTQY
>12|TRBV4-1
ASGAGPVNSPLH
>13|TRBV25-1
ASSAPTRGKGEQY
>13|TRBV30
AWSRGTGSSYEQY
>14|TRBV10-3
AISEVGRAGANVLT
>11|TRBV14
ASSLWMGETQY
>9|TRBV20-1
SASVAYEQY
>13|TRBV9
ASTTGQGWSYEQY
>8|TRBV10-3
AIGDQPQH
>13|TRBV7-6
ASSLGGGSGETQY
>13|TRBV20-1
SASTRTGDNSPLH
>13|TRBV7-6
ASSLTAGWKETQY
>12|TRBV20-1
SALAGDGVETQY
>12|TRBV28
ASRLPGWNQPQH
>10|TRBV2
ATDRAGQPQH
>16|TRBV7-2
ASSQQGGAGRYNSPLH
>10|TRBV24-1
ATRGSDEKLF
>16|TRBV7-8
ASSRSRDRVNSNQPQH
>11|TRBV19
AASAGGNTEAF
>13|TRBV7-2
ASSPNGVGLDGYT
>13|TRBV11-2
ASSRTGTNTGELF
>16|TRBV7-9
ASSPTRTGNTGANVLT